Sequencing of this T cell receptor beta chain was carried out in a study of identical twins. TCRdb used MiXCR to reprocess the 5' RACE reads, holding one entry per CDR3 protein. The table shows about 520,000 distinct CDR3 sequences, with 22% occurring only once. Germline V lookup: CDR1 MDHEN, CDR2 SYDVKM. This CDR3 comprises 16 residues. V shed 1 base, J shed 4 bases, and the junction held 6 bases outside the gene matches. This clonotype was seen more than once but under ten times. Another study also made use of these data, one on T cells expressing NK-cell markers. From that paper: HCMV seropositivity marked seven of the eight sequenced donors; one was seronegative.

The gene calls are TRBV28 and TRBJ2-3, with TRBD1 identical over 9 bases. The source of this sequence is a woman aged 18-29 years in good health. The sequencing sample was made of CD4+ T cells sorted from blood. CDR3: CASSLSGQGRADTQYF. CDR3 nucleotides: TGTGCCAGCAGTTTATCCGGACAGGGGCGCGCAGATACGCAGTATTTT.